One and the same sample provided the 19 T cell receptor beta chains below, sequenced in a study of PD-L1 blockade in urothelial cancer. Here immunoSEQ multiplex PCR was the method, and the copy in TCRdb shows in-frame clones only, minus some. The sample has under 70,000 clones; about nine tenths are singletons. The time point here: peripheral blood 6 weeks after treatment start. The sample here was PBMCs, taken around atezolizumab (anti-PD-L1) treatment. Every receptor here comes from a man aged 60 to 69 with urothelial cancer.

This chain links TRBV2 with TRBJ2-3, with 7 bases that match TRBD1. Unmatched junction bases numbered 11, after V lost 8 bases and J lost 6 bases. There are 14 residues in the CDR3. Per germline, CDR1 SNHLY and CDR2 FYNNEI. This CDR3 is CASGTAVTRDTQYF. For the CDR3, the DNA is TGTGCCAGCGGGACAGCGGTAACAAGGGATACGCAGTATTTT.

This clone has only a few counts. The rearrangement links TRBV5-4 to TRBJ2-7; 8 nucleotides agree with TRBD1. Germline V gives CDR1 SGHNT, CDR2 YYREEE (reference sequence). Germline trimming cut 4 bases from V and 0 bases from J; bases unmatched to any gene: 6. The CDR3 consists of 15 residues. The DNA for the CDR3 is TGTGCCAGCAGCAAGGACAGGGCATACTCCTACGAGCAGTACTTC. This translates into CASSKDRAYSYEQYF.

The chain has TRBV5-4 and TRBJ2-2, with D tentatively TRBD1 (6 bases). The V and J ends lost 3 bases and 6 bases respectively, with 12 bases between them. The CDR3 runs 14 residues. Germline lookup yields CDR1 SGHNT and CDR2 YYREEE (reference sequence). In DNA, the CDR3 is TGTGCCAGCAGCTCGATCACAGGGCCCGGGGAGCTGTTTTTT. Protein sequence: CASSSITGPGELFF.

This clone was observed a single time. The J gene is TRBJ2-2, the V gene TRBV5-1; 11 bases agree with TRBD1. Per germline, CDR1 SGHRS and CDR2 YFSETQ. Trimming took 5 bases from V and 7 from J; bases not matched to a gene: 10. The CDR3 consists of 16 residues. CDR3 amino acids: CASRVSGQGAGGELFF. In DNA form, the CDR3 reads TGCGCCAGCAGAGTCTCTGGACAGGGGGCTGGCGGGGAGCTGTTTTTT.

The V and J genes are TRBV2 and TRBJ1-5; 7 bases are a match to TRBD1. J gave up 0 bases and V 6 bases, and 5 bases lay outside the gene matches. CDR1 and CDR2 (germline): SNHLY, FYNNEI. This CDR3 spans 15 amino acids. In DNA form, the CDR3 reads TGTGCCAGCAGGGGGACAGAGTATAGCAATCAGCCCCAGCATTTT. This translates into CASRGTEYSNQPQHF.

This chain joins TRBV28 and TRBJ1-2, with TRBD1 as a possible D gene (5 bases). Germline CDR1 and CDR2: MDHEN and SYDVKM. Between the trimmed V and J ends, which lost 8 bases and 1 base, there was a span of 11 bases. The CDR3 sequence is 13 residues long. The DNA of the CDR3 is TGTGCCAGCGGTACAGGTCGTAACTATGGCTACACCTTC. Its protein product is CASGTGRNYGYTF.

In this sample, this clone turned up a few times. The V and J genes are TRBV1 and TRBJ2-3; the DNA was not compared with TRBD2, the D call given in the table. TRBV1 is annotated as a pseudogene. This CDR3 contains 12 residues. CDR3 protein: CTSSHRSYTQYF. The CDR3 DNA sequence: TGCACCAGCAGCCACCGGAGCTATACGCAGTATTTT.

The V gene is TRBV5-1, the J gene TRBJ2-1; 13 positions match TRBD2. Germline V gene sequence: CDR1 SGHRS, CDR2 YFSETQ. The CDR3 is 15 residues long. V dropped 4 bases and J dropped 8; count of bases not matched to a gene: 6. As DNA, the CDR3 is TGCGCCAGCAGCAAAGGGACTAGCGGGATAGATGAGCAGTTCTTC. Translation gives CASSKGTSGIDEQFF.

V is TRBV5-6 and J is TRBJ1-5, with D tentatively TRBD1 (5 bases). CDR3 size: 15 residues. The V gene's germline CDR1 is SGHDT and CDR2 YYEEEE. V lost 5 bases and J 0 bases, leaving 12 bases between the germline ends. The CDR3 protein is CASSSGHTSNQPQHF. The CDR3, as DNA: TGTGCCAGCAGTTCCGGACATACTAGCAATCAGCCCCAGCATTTT.

This rearrangement joins TRBV9 to TRBJ2-1; tentatively, D is TRBD1 (5 bases). V lost 0 bases and J 6 bases, leaving 13 bases between the germline ends. Germline lookup yields CDR1 SGDLS and CDR2 YYNGEE. This CDR3 region has 15 residues. The CDR3 nucleotides read TGTGCCAGCAGCGTAGGGCCAGGGCCAGGCAATGAGCAGTTCTTC. Amino acids: CASSVGPGPGNEQFF. The whole variable domain, remainder taken from reference TRBV9 and TRBJ2-1, is DSGVTQTPKHLITATGQRVTLRCSPRSGDLSVYWYQQSLDQGLQFLIQYYNGEERAKGNILERFSAQQFPDLHSELNLSSLELGDSALYFCASSVGPGPGNEQFFGPGTRLTVL.

The gene calls are TRBV19 and TRBJ2-6; weak D call: TRBD1 (6 bases). This CDR3 has 16 residues. The V gene's germline CDR1 is LNHDA and CDR2 SQIVND (reference sequence). Trimming left V 3 bases short and J 0 bases short, with 9 bases between. For the CDR3, the DNA is TGTGCCAGTAGTATTTGGACAGACTCTGGGGCCAACGTCCTGACTTTC. Protein product: CASSIWTDSGANVLTF.

The chain recombines TRBV10-1 with TRBJ2-7; 7 bases are a match to TRBD2. CDR3 length: 16 residues. Germline assignment: CDR1 WNHNN and CDR2 SYGVQD (reference sequence). J was trimmed by 2 bases and V by 2 bases; bases with no gene match: 9. This chain's CDR3 is CASSEMLWGGPYEQYF. The CDR3 coding sequence is TGCGCCAGCAGTGAGATGCTCTGGGGGGGACCCTACGAGCAGTACTTC.

The genes are TRBV4-2 and TRBJ1-2, with D maybe TRBD1 (6 bases). The CDR3 sequence is 14 residues long. Per the germline V gene, CDR1 is LGHNA and CDR2 is YNFKEQ. V lost 0 bases to trimming and J lost 6 bases, with 11 bases between them. CDR3 residues: CASSQEQGRNGYTF. Written as DNA, the CDR3 is TGTGCCAGCAGCCAAGAACAGGGTAGGAATGGCTACACCTTC.

The rearrangement links TRBV6-5 to TRBJ2-1; 12 bases match TRBD1. This CDR3 spans 15 amino acids. Germline values: CDR1 MNHEY, CDR2 SVGAGI. Trimming took 5 bases from V and 8 from J; bases not matched to a gene: 7. In DNA, the CDR3 is TGTGCCAGCAGTCCCGGGACAGGGGGCTTCTATGAGCAGTTCTTC. Translating gives CASSPGTGGFYEQFF.

The chain uses TRBV18 and TRBJ2-7; 9 bases map to TRBD1. Germline loops: CDR1 KGHSH, CDR2 LQKENI. The CDR3 sequence is 15 residues long. V gave up 4 bases and J gave up 6 bases; unmatched junction bases: 10. CDR3 bases: TGTGCCAGCTCACTTGGGACAGGGATATCCGGCGAGCAGTACTTC. Residues: CASSLGTGISGEQYF.

This clone has only a few counts. V usage is TRBV19 and J usage is TRBJ1-5, with D hard to call. V was trimmed by 4 bases and J by 2 bases, leaving 15 bases between them. Germline assignment: CDR1 LNHDA and CDR2 SQIVND (reference sequence). CDR3 length equals 16 residues. This chain's CDR3 is CASSTLLEVGNQPQHF. The CDR3 DNA is TGTGCCAGTAGTACTCTTCTTGAGGTGGGCAATCAGCCCCAGCATTTT.

J is TRBJ2-3 and V is TRBV5-1; D is perhaps TRBD2 (7 bases). The CDR3 covers 15 residues. Trimming left V 1 base short and J 4 bases short, with 13 bases between. The germline V gene encodes CDR1 SGHRS and CDR2 YFSETQ. CDR3 nucleotides: TGCGCCAGCAGCTTGTATCGGGGGGCCGCAGATACGCAGTATTTT. Its protein product is CASSLYRGAADTQYF.

This chain links TRBV29-1 with TRBJ2-7; TRBD1 matches at 7 bases. In germline, CDR1 is SQVTM, CDR2 ANQGSEA. Trimming at V came to 7 bases and at J to 2 bases, leaving 5 bases not matched to a gene. CDR3 size: 12 residues. CDR3 DNA: TGCAGCGCCGGACAGGAGACCTACGAGCAGTACTTC. As protein: CSAGQETYEQYF.

The gene calls are TRBV9 and TRBJ2-3, with D possibly TRBD1 on 6 matching bases. Germline loops: CDR1 SGDLS, CDR2 YYNGEE. This CDR3 is 15 amino acids long. V was cut by 0 bases and J by 3 bases, with 11 bases left in between. The chain's CDR3 is CASSVDEGTTDTQYF. The CDR3 DNA is TGTGCCAGCAGCGTAGATGAAGGGACAACAGATACGCAGTATTTT.